One and the same sample provided the 22 T cell receptor beta chains below, sequenced in a study of technical replicates of blood from several donors. Libraries were prepared by immunoSEQ multiplex PCR; TCRdb keeps only in-frame clonotypes and omits some of them. The sample has around 76,000 clones; around 90% are singletons. Sample: T cells isolated from PBMCs. The receptor set was obtained from a human donor in good health.

The V gene is TRBV4-2, the J gene TRBJ2-3; 8 nucleotides line up with TRBD2. CDR3 length: 18 residues. Germline assignment: CDR1 LGHNA and CDR2 YNFKEQ. Trimming cost V 1 base and J 2 bases; bases outside gene matches: 11. The CDR3 reads CASSQGGGGLAATDTQYF. For the CDR3, the DNA is TGTGCCAGCAGCCAAGGGGGGGGAGGACTAGCCGCCACAGATACGCAGTATTTT.

This clone turned up a few times. V usage is TRBV4-1 and J usage is TRBJ1-5, with TRBD1 as a possible D gene (6 bases). The CDR3 contains 16 residues. Germline V lookup: CDR1 MGHRA, CDR2 YSYEKL. Trimming removed 1 base from V and 6 bases from J, with 16 bases in between. The CDR3 reads CASSQARGKAGQPQHF. The CDR3 nucleotides read TGCGCCAGCAGCCAAGCAAGGGGGAAAGCTGGTCAGCCCCAGCATTTT.

CDR3 protein: CASRITSMNTEAFF. CDR3 bases: TGTGCCAGCAGGATTACTAGTATGAACACTGAAGCTTTCTTT. This chain links TRBV6-1 with TRBJ1-1; no clear D gene. Germline V lookup: CDR1 MNHNS, CDR2 SASEGT. V was pared by 6 bases and J by 0 bases, with 11 bases between. The CDR3 loop spans 14 amino acids.

This sequence joins TRBV6-6 and TRBJ2-1, with 11 bases that match TRBD1. This CDR3 spans 16 amino acids. The germline V gene has CDR1 MNHNY and CDR2 SVGAGI (reference sequence). V was pared by 5 bases and J by 3 bases, with 6 bases of the junction left unmatched. CDR3 residues: CASSRTGTGGYNEQFF. The DNA of the CDR3 is TGTGCCAGCAGTCGAACCGGGACAGGGGGCTACAATGAGCAGTTCTTC.

The chain has TRBV18 and TRBJ2-7; TRBD2 matches 12 bases. CDR1 is KGHSH, CDR2 LQKENI, per germline. This CDR3 is built from 15 residues. V gave up 4 bases and J gave up 0 bases; unmatched junction bases: 1. The DNA of the CDR3 is TGTGCCAGCTCACGACTAGCGGGGGACTCCTACGAGCAGTACTTC. It codes for CASSRLAGDSYEQYF.

This chain joins TRBV15 and TRBJ2-2; perhaps TRBD2 as D (6 bases). Germline loops: CDR1 LNHNV, CDR2 YYDKDF (reference sequence). The CDR3 covers 17 residues. Trimming cost V 0 bases and J 2 bases, with 13 bases left between them. CDR3: CATSRDVGRLNTGELFF. The CDR3 DNA reads as TGTGCCACCAGCAGAGATGTGGGGAGGTTAAACACCGGGGAGCTGTTTTTT.

J is TRBJ2-3 and V is TRBV5-4; 13 nucleotides align to TRBD2. Germline CDR1 SGHNT, CDR2 YYREEE (reference sequence). The CDR3 extends over 16 amino acids. The V gene end was trimmed by 4 bases and the J gene end by 6 bases; junction bases not matched to a gene: 8. The CDR3, as DNA: TGTGCCAGCAGCATACCGACTAGCGGGGGGACGGATACGCAGTATTTT. Translated: CASSIPTSGGTDTQYF.

V usage is TRBV28 and J usage is TRBJ1-2; no firm D call. V was pared by 9 bases and J by 1 base, with 12 bases between. Germline lookup yields CDR1 MDHEN and CDR2 SYDVKM. The CDR3 length is 13 residues. The CDR3 region has the DNA TGTGCCAGTTCTTCCTTACTTAACTATGGCTACACCTTC. Translated: CASSSLLNYGYTF.

This clone has just a few counts. The chain is built from TRBV28 and TRBJ1-1; tentative D call: TRBD1 (6 bases). CDR1 and CDR2 from the germline V gene are MDHEN and SYDVKM. The CDR3 runs to 14 residues. Trimming removed 4 bases from V and 1 base from J, with 10 bases in between. CDR3 nucleotide sequence: TGTGCCAGCAGTTCTGGGACATCGAACACTGAAGCTTTCTTT. This gives the protein CASSSGTSNTEAFF.

The chain recombines TRBV18 with TRBJ2-7; the match to TRBD1 covers 7 bases. V lost 6 bases and J lost 3; bases outside the gene matches: 8. Looked up from germline, CDR1 is KGHSH and CDR2 is LQKENI. The CDR3 contains 14 residues. Written as DNA, the CDR3 is TGTGCCAGCTCGCGCGACGGACAGGTCTACGAGCAGTACTTC. This gives the protein CASSRDGQVYEQYF.

The sample holds one count of this clone. DNA for the CDR3: TGTGCCAGCAATCCTAGCGGGGGAGTGAATGAGCAGTTCTTC. It translates to CASNPSGGVNEQFF. The chain joins TRBV6-5 to TRBJ2-1; TRBD2 aligns across 10 bases. V trimming: 7 bases; J trimming: 7 bases; junction bases outside the gene matches: 7. Germline V lookup: CDR1 MNHEY, CDR2 SVGAGI. CDR3 length: 14 amino acids.

V is TRBV5-1 and J is TRBJ2-3, with 9 positions matching TRBD1. CDR1 and CDR2 (germline): SGHRS, YFSETQ. The CDR3 totals 15 residues. With 4 bases clipped from V and 2 bases from J, the junction kept 5 bases outside the gene matches. DNA for the CDR3: TGCGCCAGCAGCATCGGGACAGGGTACACAGATACGCAGTATTTT. Translated, it gives CASSIGTGYTDTQYF.

The V call is TRBV19, the J call TRBJ2-7; 8 bases fit TRBD2. The CDR3 consists of 14 residues. The trim removed 10 bases at V and 0 bases at J, leaving 8 bases unmatched. Germline CDR1 and CDR2: LNHDA and SQIVND (reference sequence). CDR3 in amino acids: CATSPGGSSYEQYF. Written as DNA, the CDR3 is TGTGCCACCTCCCCGGGGGGGAGCTCCTACGAGCAGTACTTC.

This chain's CDR3 is CASSLAGTARGNSPLHF. The DNA of the CDR3 is TGTGCCAGCAGCTTGGCCGGGACAGCAAGGGGTAATTCACCCCTCCACTTT. The chain carries TRBV5-4 and TRBJ1-6; 7 bases line up with TRBD1. Germline V lookup: CDR1 SGHNT, CDR2 YYREEE (reference sequence). With V trimmed by 0 bases and J by 6 bases, 9 bases remained unmatched. This CDR3 has 17 residues.

The chain uses TRBV11-3 and TRBJ1-4, with 8 bases lining up with TRBD1. The germline CDR1 and CDR2 sequences are SGHNT and YENEEA. After removal of 1 base from V and 2 bases from J, the junction contained 3 bases not matched to a gene. The CDR3 is 16 residues long. The CDR3 is CASSLGDRGTNEKLFF. CDR3 sequence (DNA): TGTGCCAGCAGCTTAGGCGACAGGGGTACTAATGAAAAACTGTTTTTT.

This chain uses TRBV27 with TRBJ2-2; tentatively, D is TRBD2 (6 bases). Germline V gives CDR1 MNHEY, CDR2 SMNVEV (reference sequence). Trimming shortened V by 10 bases and J by 7 bases, and 13 bases separated the two germline ends. The CDR3 has 12 residues. Here the CDR3 reads CATGGDGGELFF. The CDR3 DNA follows: TGTGCCACCGGGGGAGACGGCGGGGAGCTGTTTTTT.

V is TRBV28 and J is TRBJ2-2, with 15 nucleotides matching TRBD2. The V segment lost 2 bases and the J segment 2 bases; nucleotides outside the gene matches: 9. This CDR3 is built from 20 residues. Germline lookup yields CDR1 MDHEN and CDR2 SYDVKM. CDR3: CASSLRNTGLAGGNTGELFF. The CDR3 DNA reads TGTGCCAGCAGTTTACGGAACACGGGACTAGCGGGAGGAAACACCGGGGAGCTGTTTTTT.

The chain carries TRBV2 and TRBJ2-3, with 8 bases identical to TRBD2. CDR3 length: 18 residues. V shed 8 bases, J shed 2 bases, and the junction held 18 bases outside the gene matches. Germline V gene sequence: CDR1 SNHLY, CDR2 FYNNEI. CDR3 DNA: TGTGCCAGCCGAGCGTCAGTGGGTGGTAGCGGGGACACAGATACGCAGTATTTT. Amino acid sequence: CASRASVGGSGDTDTQYF.

CDR3 nucleotides: TGCGCCAGCAGCTTGGCCCGGGTCGTGAACACTGAAGCTTTCTTT. It codes for CASSLARVVNTEAFF. V and J are TRBV5-1 and TRBJ1-1, with D unresolved. V was trimmed by 0 bases and J by 0 bases, leaving 9 bases between them. Germline loops: CDR1 SGHRS, CDR2 YFSETQ. This CDR3 region has 15 residues.

This chain connects TRBV5-1 to TRBJ2-3; TRBD2 matches 8 bases. The CDR3 is 16 amino acids. The J segment lost 0 bases and the V segment lost 4 bases, leaving 7 bases of the junction unmatched. Germline CDR1 reads SGHRS; CDR2 reads YFSETQ. The CDR3 coding sequence is TGCGCCAGCAGCCTGCTCACTAGCGGCAGCACAGATACGCAGTATTTT. Its translation: CASSLLTSGSTDTQYF. Together with reference TRBV5-1 and TRBJ2-3, the CDR3 gives the full variable domain: KAGVTQTPRYLIKTRGQQVTLSCSPISGHRSVSWYQQTPGQGLQFLFEYFSETQRNKGNFPGRFSGRQFSNSRSEMNVSTLELGDSALYLCASSLLTSGSTDTQYFGPGTRLTVL.

V and J are TRBV19 and TRBJ1-1; 10 bases match TRBD1. Looked up from germline, CDR1 is LNHDA and CDR2 is SQIVND (reference sequence). The CDR3 consists of 13 residues. J gave up 11 bases and V 3 bases, and 6 bases lay outside the gene matches. The CDR3 bases are TGTGCCAGTAGTATGGGACAGGGGTATGGTGCTTTCTTT. Protein product: CASSMGQGYGAFF.

This clone has only one observation. This sequence joins TRBV29-1 and TRBJ2-7, with 9 bases matching TRBD1. The V segment lost 0 bases and the J segment 6 bases; nucleotides outside the gene matches: 9. Looked up from germline, CDR1 is SQVTM and CDR2 is ANQGSEA. The CDR3 runs to 15 residues. CDR3 sequence: CSVEDRDREFREQYF. For the CDR3, the DNA is TGCAGCGTTGAAGATCGGGACAGGGAGTTCCGCGAGCAGTACTTC.